Following are 4 T cell receptor beta chains from one sample sequenced in a study of Graves' ophthalmopathy and Graves' hyperthyroidism. For repertoire sequencing, the TCR beta CDR3 regions were amplified from RNA transcripts. HTBI primers were used in a first-round RT-PCR, which preceded a second-round multiplex PCR. A single record per CDR3 protein comes from TCRdb applying MiXCR to the multiplex PCR reads. The sample consists of a few hundred thousand distinct CDR3 sequences, 15% to 19% of them appearing once. Source material: peripheral blood. These TCRs come from a woman younger than 35 with stable Graves' hyperthyroidism.

This clonotype was picked up many times. The rearrangement joins TRBV24-1 to TRBJ1-5, with a weak D call TRBD1 (6 bases). The length of the CDR3 is 14 residues. Germline CDR1 KGHDR, CDR2 SFDVKD. V shed 9 bases and J shed 1 base, with 12 bases lying between them. The CDR3: CATEDSRSNQPQHF. The CDR3 DNA sequence: TGTGCCACCGAGGACAGTAGGAGCAATCAGCCCCAGCATTTT.

This clonotype occurred many times. This chain links TRBV7-8 with TRBJ1-3; TRBD1 is a possible D gene (5 bases). In germline, CDR1 is SGHVS, CDR2 FQNEAQ. V lost 1 base, J lost 0 bases, and 13 bases lay in between. The CDR3 length is 17 residues. The CDR3 DNA reads TGTGCCAGCAGCTTAGTCAGGGTCAGAACCTCTGGAAACACCATATATTTT. Protein product: CASSLVRVRTSGNTIYF.

This clonotype occurred many times. This sequence joins TRBV6-5 and TRBJ2-5; D may be TRBD2 (7 bases). This CDR3 region has 13 residues. V was clipped by 7 bases and J by 5 bases, with 14 bases between them. The germline V gene has CDR1 MNHEY and CDR2 SVGAGI. The CDR3 spells CASKRGGGETQYF. The CDR3 DNA follows: TGTGCCAGCAAGAGAGGGGGGGGGGAGACCCAGTACTTC.

This clonotype was seen more than once but under ten times. The chain combines TRBV3-1 with TRBJ2-7; possibly TRBD1 for D (6 bases). The CDR3 is 16 residues long. Trimming cost V 1 base and J 4 bases, with 17 bases left between them. Looked up from germline, CDR1 is LGHDT and CDR2 is YNNKEL (reference sequence). The CDR3 region has the DNA TGTGCCAGCAGCCAAGCTGGGACAATGGGTCGATACGAGCAGTACTTC. Its translation is CASSQAGTMGRYEQYF.